One T cell receptor (beta chain) is described in this entry. The sample is drawn from a study of identifying expanded T cells in peripheral blood. TCRdb's table, derived via immunoSEQ multiplex PCR, lists solely in-frame clones and lacks some. The table has around 100,000 clones, 88% seen once; the top ten hold less than 7%. CDR3 length equals 14 residues. The receptor was derived from a person between 18 and 69 years old in good health. Sequenced sample: blood. The chain combines TRBV21-1 with TRBJ2-5. TRBV21-1 represents a pseudogene. The CDR3: CASSKGGYQETQYF. CDR3 sequence (DNA): TGTGCCAGCAGCAAAGGGGGGTACCAAGAGACCCAGTACTTC.